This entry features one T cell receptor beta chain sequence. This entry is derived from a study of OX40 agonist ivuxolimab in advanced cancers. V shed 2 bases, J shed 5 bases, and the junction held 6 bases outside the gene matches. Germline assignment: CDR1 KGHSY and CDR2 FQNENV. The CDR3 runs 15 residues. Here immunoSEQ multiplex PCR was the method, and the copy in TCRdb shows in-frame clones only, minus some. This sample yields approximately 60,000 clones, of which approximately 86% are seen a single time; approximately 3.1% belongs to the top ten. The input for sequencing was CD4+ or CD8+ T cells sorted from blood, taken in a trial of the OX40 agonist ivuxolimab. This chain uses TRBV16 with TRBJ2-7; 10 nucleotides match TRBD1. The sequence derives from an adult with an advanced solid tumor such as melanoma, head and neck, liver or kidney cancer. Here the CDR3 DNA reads TGTGCCAGCAGCCAACCGGGACAGGGGTCCAACGAGCAGTACTTC. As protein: CASSQPGQGSNEQYF.